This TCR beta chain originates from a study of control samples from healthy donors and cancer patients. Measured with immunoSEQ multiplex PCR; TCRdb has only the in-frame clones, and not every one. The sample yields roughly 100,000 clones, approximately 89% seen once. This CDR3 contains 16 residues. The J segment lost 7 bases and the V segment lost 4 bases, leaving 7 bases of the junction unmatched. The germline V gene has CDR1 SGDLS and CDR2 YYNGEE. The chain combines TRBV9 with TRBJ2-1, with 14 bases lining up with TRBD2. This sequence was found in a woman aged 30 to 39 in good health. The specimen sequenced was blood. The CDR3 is CASSIRLAGGLNEQFF. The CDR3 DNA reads TGTGCCAGCAGCATACGACTAGCGGGGGGGCTAAATGAGCAGTTCTTC. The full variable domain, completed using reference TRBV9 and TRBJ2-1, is DSGVTQTPKHLITATGQRVTLRCSPRSGDLSVYWYQQSLDQGLQFLIQYYNGEERAKGNILERFSAQQFPDLHSELNLSSLELGDSALYFCASSIRLAGGLNEQFFGPGTRLTVL.